This T cell receptor beta chain was recorded in a study of T-cell reconstitution after alpha-beta-depleted transplantation in children. Study findings and constraints: In patients about two months after transplant, alpha-beta T cells reportedly arose from several hundred expanded graft clones.

Molecular barcoding with unique molecular identifiers was used for the TCRbeta library. TCRdb itself ran the PCR reads through MiXCR, one entry per CDR3 protein. This sample has some 190,000 distinct CDR3 sequences, with approximately 10% found just once. Germline V gene sequence: CDR1 SGHDT, CDR2 YYEEEE. V was pared by 0 bases and J by 2 bases, with 13 bases between. This CDR3 is built from 16 residues. The table lists this clonotype with many counts. As yet, its antigen is unknown. This sequence originates from a boy aged 2 to 10 with acute myeloid leukemia, due to receive a stem cell transplant. The chain employs TRBV5-6 and TRBJ2-3; D gene uncertain. The source was PBMCs, collected before TCRalphabeta/CD19-depleted stem cell transplant. The CDR3 region has the DNA TGTGCCAGCAGCTTGGGGCCTTTACCTTCCACAGATACGCAGTATTTT. Amino acid sequence: CASSLGPLPSTDTQYF. Supplemented by reference TRBV5-6 and TRBJ2-3, the full variable domain reads DAGVTQSPTHLIKTRGQQVTLRCSPKSGHDTVSWYQQALGQGPQFIFQYYEEEERQRGNFPDRFSGHQFPNYSSELNVNALLLGDSALYLCASSLGPLPSTDTQYFGPGTRLTVL.